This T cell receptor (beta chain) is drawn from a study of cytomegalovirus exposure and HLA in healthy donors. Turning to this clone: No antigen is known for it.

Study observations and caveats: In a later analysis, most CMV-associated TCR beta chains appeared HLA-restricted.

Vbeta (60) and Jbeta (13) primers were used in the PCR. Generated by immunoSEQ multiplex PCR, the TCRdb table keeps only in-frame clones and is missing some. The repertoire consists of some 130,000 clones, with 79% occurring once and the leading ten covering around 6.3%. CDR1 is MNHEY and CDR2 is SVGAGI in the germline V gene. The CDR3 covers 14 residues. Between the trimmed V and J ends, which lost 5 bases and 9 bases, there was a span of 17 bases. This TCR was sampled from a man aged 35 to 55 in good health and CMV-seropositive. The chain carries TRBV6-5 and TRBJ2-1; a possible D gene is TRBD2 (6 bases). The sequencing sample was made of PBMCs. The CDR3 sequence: CASSNAFGRGEQFF. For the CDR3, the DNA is TGTGCCAGCAGTAACGCCTTCGGGAGAGGTGAGCAGTTCTTC.